The entry that follows covers one T cell receptor beta chain sequence. There are 12 residues in the CDR3. The ends were cut back, 7 bases at V and 3 bases at J, with 9 bases in the middle. CDR1 and CDR2 from the germline V gene are LNHDA and SQIVND (reference sequence). This entry is derived from a study of blood T cell repertoires in COVID-19. Study background: The United States, Italy and Spain provided the acute and convalescent COVID-19 samples. T cells, B-cell-depleted T cells, or PBMCs provided the cDNA or gDNA that served as material.

In the original processing: Amplification from reference gene primers served as the basis for estimated nucleated cell counts. TCRdb's copy holds only in-frame clones and misses some; the assay was immunoSEQ multiplex PCR. V and J calls and clone size are those listed in that table; D and trimming were worked out from the DNA. The sample yields approximately 150,000 clones, about 90% seen once. The sequence was collected from a woman aged 55 to 70 with active or convalescent COVID-19. The specimen was peripheral blood. The chain recombines TRBV19 with TRBJ1-2; a possible D gene is TRBD1 (6 bases). In DNA form, the CDR3 reads TGTGCCAGTACGCCAGGGGACTATGGCTACACCTTC. It yields the protein CASTPGDYGYTF.